This TCR beta chain was captured by sequencing in a study of blood T cell repertoires in COVID-19. This clone was seen a single time. Data came from immunoSEQ multiplex PCR; TCRdb stores just in-frame clones and leaves some out. The repertoire holds more than 120,000 clones, with 80% to 90% as singletons. Germline assignment: CDR1 SGHVS and CDR2 FQNEAQ. There are 15 residues in the CDR3. With 1 base removed from V and 0 bases from J, the gap between germline ends came to 7 bases. The gene calls are TRBV7-8 and TRBJ2-1, with a tentative D call TRBD2 (6 bases). The sample consisted of peripheral blood. The source is a woman aged 45-60 years with active or convalescent COVID-19. The CDR3 protein is CASSLGGASYNEQFF. The CDR3 region has the DNA TGTGCCAGCAGCTTAGGCGGGGCCTCCTACAATGAGCAGTTCTTC. Filled out from reference TRBV7-8 and TRBJ2-1, the complete variable domain reads GAGVSQSPRYKVAKRGQDVALRCDPISGHVSLFWYQQALGQGPEFLTYFQNEAQLDKSGLPSDRFFAERPEGSVSTLKIQRTQQEDSAVYLCASSLGGASYNEQFFGPGTRLTVL.